What follows are 8 T cell receptor beta chains derived from one specimen sequenced in a study of human T cells and chemical hapten exposure. In TCRdb, the RACE reads were re-called with MiXCR into one record per CDR3 protein. The sample contains about 340,000 distinct CDR3 sequences, under 9% of which appear only once. The time point is: patch test 1, 2 weeks after DPC sensitization. Treatment noted: therapeutic diphenylcyclopropenone sensitization with weekly scalp DPC. Sequencing was performed on whole blood, taken in connection with sensitization to the hapten diphenylcyclopropenone (DPC). The receptors originated from a woman younger than 30 with alopecia areata. Some clones in this sample may be carry-over from other donors' samples.

The chain recombines TRBV6-2 or TRBV6-3 with TRBJ1-5; D might be TRBD1 (6 bases). The germline V and J ends were trimmed by 2 bases and 7 bases, with 9 bases remaining between them. Germline CDR1 is MNHEY and CDR2 is SVGEGT. The CDR3 contains 13 residues. The CDR3 sequence: CASSYGGGQPQHF. The CDR3 DNA reads as TGTGCCAGCAGTTACGGGGGCGGCCAGCCCCAGCATTTT.

Many counts were recorded for this clonotype. This chain connects TRBV7-9 to TRBJ1-2, with D possibly matching TRBD1 (5 bases). V was clipped by 1 base and J by 7 bases, with 13 bases between them. Germline V CDR1 and CDR2: SEHNR, FQNEAQ (reference sequence). This CDR3 spans 14 amino acids. The CDR3 sequence is CASSLGWGSAGYTF. As DNA, the CDR3 is TGTGCCAGCAGCTTAGGTTGGGGCTCTGCTGGCTACACCTTC.

Many counts were recorded for this clonotype. This rearrangement joins TRBV6-2 or TRBV6-3 to TRBJ2-2, with 7 nucleotides matching TRBD2. This CDR3 is 16 amino acids long. Per germline, CDR1 MNHEY and CDR2 SVGEGT. The ends lost 5 bases at V and 6 bases at J; junction bases unmatched: 12. As DNA, the CDR3 is TGTGCCAGCAGTCGCGGGGGACCTGGACGGCCCGGGGAGCTGTTTTTT. This translates into CASSRGGPGRPGELFF.

The V gene is TRBV20-1, the J gene TRBJ2-3, with unresolved D. This CDR3 is built from 16 residues. V lost 2 bases, J lost 1 base, and 16 bases lay in between. Germline V CDR1 and CDR2: DFQATT, SNEGSKA (reference sequence). DNA for the CDR3: TGCAGTGCTAGACCCCCTGGCGGCTGGGGCACAGATACGCAGTATTTT. This gives the protein CSARPPGGWGTDTQYF.

The V gene is TRBV28, the J gene TRBJ1-1; D is uncertain. This CDR3 is built from 13 residues. Trimming shortened V by 2 bases and J by 2 bases, and 6 bases separated the two germline ends. Germline V CDR1 and CDR2: MDHEN, SYDVKM. CDR3 sequence: CASSLLFNTEAFF. The CDR3 DNA reads TGTGCCAGCAGTTTACTCTTTAACACTGAAGCTTTCTTT. Together with reference TRBV28 and TRBJ1-1, the CDR3 gives the full variable domain: DVKVTQSSRYLVKRTGEKVFLECVQDMDHENMFWYRQDPGLGLRLIYFSYDVKMKEKGDIPEGYSVSREKKERFSLILESASTNQTSMYLCASSLLFNTEAFFGQGTRLTVV.

This clonotype was seen at least ten times. The chain has TRBV15 and TRBJ2-5, with D tentatively TRBD2 (6 bases). The CDR3 runs 15 residues. Looked up from germline, CDR1 is LNHNV and CDR2 is YYDKDF (reference sequence). V lost 0 bases to trimming and J lost 4 bases, with 12 bases between them. The CDR3 DNA sequence: TGTGCCACCAGCAGAGATACTAGCTTCGGAGAGACCCAGTACTTC. Translation gives CATSRDTSFGETQYF.

This clonotype was recorded a few times. The rearrangement uses TRBV2 and TRBJ2-7; 14 bases map to TRBD2. Trimming at V came to 9 bases and at J to 7 bases, leaving 14 bases not matched to a gene. The CDR3 totals 16 residues. CDR1 and CDR2 from the germline V gene are SNHLY and FYNNEI. CDR3 DNA sequence: TGTGCCAGGATAAGACTGGGGACTAGCGGGGGCCGGGAGCAGTACTTC. Protein sequence: CARIRLGTSGGREQYF.

The rearrangement links TRBV6-1 to TRBJ1-2, with 7 bases fitting TRBD1. Unmatched junction bases numbered 7, after V lost 2 bases and J lost 4 bases. Germline CDR1 MNHNS, CDR2 SASEGT. This CDR3 has 15 residues. CDR3 in amino acids: CASSEPGQSSYGYTF. CDR3 DNA: TGTGCCAGCAGTGAACCGGGACAGAGCTCCTATGGCTACACCTTC.